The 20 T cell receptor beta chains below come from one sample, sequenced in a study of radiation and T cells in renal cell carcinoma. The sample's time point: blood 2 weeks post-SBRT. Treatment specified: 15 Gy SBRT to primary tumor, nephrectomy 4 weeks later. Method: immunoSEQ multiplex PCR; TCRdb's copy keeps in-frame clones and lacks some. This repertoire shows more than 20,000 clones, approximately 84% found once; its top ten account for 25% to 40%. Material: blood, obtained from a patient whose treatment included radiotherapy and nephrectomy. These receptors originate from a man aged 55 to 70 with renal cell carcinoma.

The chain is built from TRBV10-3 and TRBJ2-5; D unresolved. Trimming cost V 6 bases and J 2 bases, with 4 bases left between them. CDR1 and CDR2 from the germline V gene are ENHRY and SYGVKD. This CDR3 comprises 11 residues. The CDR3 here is CAISQQETQYF. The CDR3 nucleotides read TGTGCCATCAGCCAGCAAGAGACCCAGTACTTC.

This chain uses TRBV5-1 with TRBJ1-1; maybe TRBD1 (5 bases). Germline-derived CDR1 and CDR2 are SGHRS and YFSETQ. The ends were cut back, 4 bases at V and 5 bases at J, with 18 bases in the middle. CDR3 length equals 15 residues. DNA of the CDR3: TGCGCCAGCAGCCGCGAATTGGGGGGAAGGACTGAAGCTTTCTTT. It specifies CASSRELGGRTEAFF.

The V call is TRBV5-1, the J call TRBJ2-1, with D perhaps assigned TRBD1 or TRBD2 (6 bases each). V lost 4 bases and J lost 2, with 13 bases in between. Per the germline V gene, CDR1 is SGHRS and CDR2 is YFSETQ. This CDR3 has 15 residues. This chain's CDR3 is CASSPEGGPYNEQFF. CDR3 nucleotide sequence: TGCGCCAGCAGCCCCGAGGGGGGACCCTACAATGAGCAGTTCTTC.

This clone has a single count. CDR3 bases: TGCGCCAGCAGTGAGAGGCTGGGGACTGAAGCTTTCTTT. Its translation: CASSERLGTEAFF. The rearrangement uses TRBV10-1 and TRBJ1-1; D gene ambiguous. Per the germline V gene, CDR1 is WNHNN and CDR2 is SYGVQD (reference sequence). Trimming stripped 2 bases from V and 5 bases from J, with 9 bases between. The CDR3 length is 13 residues.

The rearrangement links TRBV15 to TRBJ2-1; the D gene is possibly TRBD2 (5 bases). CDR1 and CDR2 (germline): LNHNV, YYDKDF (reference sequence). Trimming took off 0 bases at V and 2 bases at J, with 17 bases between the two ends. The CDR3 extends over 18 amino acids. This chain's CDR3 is CATSRDWWQTTAYNEQFF. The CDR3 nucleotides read TGTGCCACCAGCAGAGATTGGTGGCAGACTACCGCCTACAATGAGCAGTTCTTC.

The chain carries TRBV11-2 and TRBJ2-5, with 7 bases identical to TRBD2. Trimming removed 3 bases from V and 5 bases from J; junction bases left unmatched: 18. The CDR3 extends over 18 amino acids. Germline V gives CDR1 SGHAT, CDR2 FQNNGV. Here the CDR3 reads CASSFTHEISGLVETQYF. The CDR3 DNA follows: TGTGCCAGCAGCTTTACGCATGAGATTAGCGGGTTGGTGGAGACCCAGTACTTC.

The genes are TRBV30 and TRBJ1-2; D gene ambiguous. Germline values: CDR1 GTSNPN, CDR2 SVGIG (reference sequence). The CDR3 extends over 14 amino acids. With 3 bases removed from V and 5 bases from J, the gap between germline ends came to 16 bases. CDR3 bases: TGTGCCTGGAGAAGCTTGGCTAATTTTTATGGCTACACCTTC. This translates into CAWRSLANFYGYTF. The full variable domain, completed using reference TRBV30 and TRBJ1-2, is SQTIHQWPATLVQPVGSPLSLECTVEGTSNPNLYWYRQAAGRGLQLLFYSVGIGQISSEVPQNLSASRPQDRQFILSSKKLLLSDSGFYLCAWRSLANFYGYTFGSGTRLTVV.

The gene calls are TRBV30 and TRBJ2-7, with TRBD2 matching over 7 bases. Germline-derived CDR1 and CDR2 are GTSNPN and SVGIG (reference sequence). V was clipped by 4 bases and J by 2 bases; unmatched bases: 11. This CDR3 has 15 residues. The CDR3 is CAWTPPGTIAYEQYF. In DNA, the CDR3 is TGTGCCTGGACTCCCCCCGGGACTATCGCCTACGAGCAGTACTTC.

CDR3 amino acids: CASSVPRAGPNYGYTF. CDR3 sequence (DNA): TGTGCCAGCAGCGTACCTAGGGCAGGGCCTAACTATGGCTACACCTTC. The V gene is TRBV9, the J gene TRBJ1-2, with D perhaps TRBD1 (5 bases). V was pared by 1 base and J by 0 bases, with 13 bases between. CDR3 length: 16 residues. Germline-derived CDR1 and CDR2 are SGDLS and YYNGEE. Based on the CDR3 plus reference TRBV9 and TRBJ1-2, the full variable domain is DSGVTQTPKHLITATGQRVTLRCSPRSGDLSVYWYQQSLDQGLQFLIQYYNGEERAKGNILERFSAQQFPDLHSELNLSSLELGDSALYFCASSVPRAGPNYGYTFGSGTRLTVV.

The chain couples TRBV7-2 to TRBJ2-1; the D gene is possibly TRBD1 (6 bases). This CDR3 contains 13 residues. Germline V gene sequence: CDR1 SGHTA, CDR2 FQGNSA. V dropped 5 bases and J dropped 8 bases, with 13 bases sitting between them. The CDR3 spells CASSPMPGDEQFF. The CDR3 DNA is TGTGCCAGCAGCCCCATGCCAGGGGATGAGCAGTTCTTC.

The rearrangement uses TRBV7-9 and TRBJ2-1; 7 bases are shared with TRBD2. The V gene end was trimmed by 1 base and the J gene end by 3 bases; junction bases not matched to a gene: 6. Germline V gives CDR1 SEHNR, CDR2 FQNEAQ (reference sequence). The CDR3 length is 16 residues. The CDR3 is CASSLDSSGYYNEQFF. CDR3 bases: TGTGCCAGCAGCTTAGATTCTAGCGGATACTACAATGAGCAGTTCTTC.

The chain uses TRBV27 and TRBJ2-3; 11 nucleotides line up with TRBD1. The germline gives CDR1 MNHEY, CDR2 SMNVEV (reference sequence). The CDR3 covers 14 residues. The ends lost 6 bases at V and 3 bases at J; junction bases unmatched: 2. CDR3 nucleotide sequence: TGTGCCAGCAGCGGGACAGGGGGAACAGATACGCAGTATTTT. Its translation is CASSGTGGTDTQYF.

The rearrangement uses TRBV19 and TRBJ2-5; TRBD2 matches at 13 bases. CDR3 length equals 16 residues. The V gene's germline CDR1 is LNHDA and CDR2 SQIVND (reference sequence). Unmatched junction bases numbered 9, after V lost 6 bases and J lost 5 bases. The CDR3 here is CASSGGTSGEFETQYF. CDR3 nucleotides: TGTGCCAGTAGCGGCGGGACTAGCGGGGAGTTCGAGACCCAGTACTTC. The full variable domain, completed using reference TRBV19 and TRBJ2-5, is DGGITQSPKYLFRKEGQNVTLSCEQNLNHDAMYWYRQDPGQGLRLIYYSQIVNDFQKGDIAEGYSVSREKKESFPLTVTSAQKNPTAFYLCASSGGTSGEFETQYFGPGTRLLVL.

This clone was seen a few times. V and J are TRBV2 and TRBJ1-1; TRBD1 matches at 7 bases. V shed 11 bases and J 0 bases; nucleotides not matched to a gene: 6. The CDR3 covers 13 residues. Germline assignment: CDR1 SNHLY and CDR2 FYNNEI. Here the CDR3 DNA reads TGTGCCGGGAAGGGACAGATGAACACTGAAGCTTTCTTT. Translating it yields CAGKGQMNTEAFF.

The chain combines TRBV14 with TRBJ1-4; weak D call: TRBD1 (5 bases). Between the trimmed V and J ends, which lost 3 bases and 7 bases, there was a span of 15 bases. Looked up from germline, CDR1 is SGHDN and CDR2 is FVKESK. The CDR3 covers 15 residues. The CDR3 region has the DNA TGTGCCAGCAGCCACCTCAGGACAAGGCCTGAAAAACTGTTTTTT. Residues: CASSHLRTRPEKLFF.

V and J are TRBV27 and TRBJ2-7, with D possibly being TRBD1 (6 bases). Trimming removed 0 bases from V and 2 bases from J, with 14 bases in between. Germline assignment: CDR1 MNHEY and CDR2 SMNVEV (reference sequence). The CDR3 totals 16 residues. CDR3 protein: CASSLSHRDMPYEQYF. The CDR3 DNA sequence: TGTGCCAGCAGTTTATCCCACCGGGACATGCCCTACGAGCAGTACTTC.

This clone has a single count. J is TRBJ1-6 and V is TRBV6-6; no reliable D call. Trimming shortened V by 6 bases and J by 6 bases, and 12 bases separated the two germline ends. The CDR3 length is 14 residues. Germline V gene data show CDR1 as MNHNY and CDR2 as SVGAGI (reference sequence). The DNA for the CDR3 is TGTGCCAGCAGCCCAAAGGGAGGTAATTCACCCCTCCACTTT. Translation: CASSPKGGNSPLHF.

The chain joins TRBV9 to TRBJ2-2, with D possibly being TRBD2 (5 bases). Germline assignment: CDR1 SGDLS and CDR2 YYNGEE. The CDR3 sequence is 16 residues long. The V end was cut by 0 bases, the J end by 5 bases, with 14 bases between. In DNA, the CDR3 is TGTGCCAGCAGCGTAGCTACGACCCCGGGGACCGGGGAGCTGTTTTTT. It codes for CASSVATTPGTGELFF.

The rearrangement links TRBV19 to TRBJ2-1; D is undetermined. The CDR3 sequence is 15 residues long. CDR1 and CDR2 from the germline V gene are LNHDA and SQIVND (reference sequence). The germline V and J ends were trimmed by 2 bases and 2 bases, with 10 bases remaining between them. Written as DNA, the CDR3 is TGTGCCAGTAGTATAACCCTCCTAACCTACAATGAGCAGTTCTTC. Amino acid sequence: CASSITLLTYNEQFF.

Here the CDR3 reads CASSLAPSGVYNEQFF. In nucleotides, the CDR3 is TGTGCCAGCAGCTTAGCTCCTAGCGGGGTGTACAATGAGCAGTTCTTC. V usage is TRBV7-9 and J usage is TRBJ2-1, with 9 bases aligning to TRBD2. The germline CDR1 and CDR2 sequences are SEHNR and FQNEAQ (reference sequence). Trimming removed 0 bases from V and 4 bases from J; junction bases left unmatched: 4. CDR3 length: 16 amino acids.